Shown below are 16 T cell receptor beta chains from a single sample sequenced in a study of cytomegalovirus exposure and HLA in healthy donors. Primers included in the PCR were 60 Vbeta and 13 Jbeta primers. Generated by immunoSEQ multiplex PCR, the TCRdb table keeps only in-frame clones and is missing some. The data show 140,000 or so clones, around 75% seen once. The specimen was PBMCs. The receptors originated from a female donor in good health and CMV-seronegative.

This clone was seen once. The rearrangement joins TRBV5-1 to TRBJ2-1, with 10 bases lining up with TRBD1. The CDR3 covers 16 residues. Germline loops: CDR1 SGHRS, CDR2 YFSETQ. Trimming at V came to 4 bases and at J to 2 bases, leaving 6 bases not matched to a gene. The CDR3 sequence is CASSLPGTGAYNEQFF. CDR3 DNA sequence: TGCGCCAGCAGCCTGCCCGGGACAGGGGCCTACAATGAGCAGTTCTTC.

This clone was counted a few times. The rearrangement links TRBV7-2 to TRBJ1-2, with TRBD1 identical over 9 bases. This CDR3 region has 15 residues. In germline, CDR1 is SGHTA, CDR2 FQGNSA. J lost 4 bases, V lost 5 bases, and 8 bases had no gene match. In DNA, the CDR3 is TGTGCCAGCAGCCGTCCCGGGACAGGGTTCTATGGCTACACCTTC. Amino acid sequence: CASSRPGTGFYGYTF. Complete variable domain (other parts from reference TRBV7-2 and TRBJ1-2): GAGVSQSPSNKVTEKGKDVELRCDPISGHTALYWYRQSLGQGLEFLIYFQGNSAPDKSGLPSDRFSAERTGGSVSTLTIQRTQQEDSAVYLCASSRPGTGFYGYTFGSGTRLTVV.

This clone appeared a few times. The CDR3 here is CAWSFYGTEAFF. The CDR3 nucleotides read TGTGCCTGGAGTTTCTATGGCACTGAAGCTTTCTTT. The chain is built from TRBV30 and TRBJ1-1; D not resolved. The CDR3 is 12 amino acids. Germline assignment: CDR1 GTSNPN and CDR2 SVGIG (reference sequence). V lost 2 bases and J lost 4, with 8 bases in between.

The chain has TRBV29-1 and TRBJ1-4; D gene ambiguous. The germline V gene has CDR1 SQVTM and CDR2 ANQGSEA. The CDR3 is made up of 12 amino acids. The V gene lost 3 bases and the J gene lost 5 bases, with 7 bases spanning the gap. CDR3: CSVDSGNEKLFF. The DNA of the CDR3 is TGCAGCGTTGATAGCGGGAATGAAAAACTGTTTTTT.

The CDR3 loop reads CASNRGLAGYEQYF. The CDR3 DNA follows: TGTGCCAGCAACCGGGGACTAGCCGGCTACGAGCAGTACTTC. The V gene is TRBV2, the J gene TRBJ2-7; the match to TRBD2 covers 9 bases. There are 14 residues in the CDR3. After removal of 7 bases from V and 3 bases from J, the junction contained 7 bases not matched to a gene. Per the germline V gene, CDR1 is SNHLY and CDR2 is FYNNEI.

This CDR3 reads CASSDQIGGGYEQYF. In DNA form, the CDR3 reads TGTGCCAGCAGTGATCAGATAGGGGGCGGCTACGAGCAGTACTTC. V and J are TRBV6-1 and TRBJ2-7; 7 nucleotides match TRBD1. Trimming cost V 3 bases and J 3 bases; bases outside gene matches: 8. CDR3 length: 15 amino acids. Germline V CDR1 and CDR2: MNHNS, SASEGT.

This sequence joins TRBV2 and TRBJ1-3; D ambiguous. Germline V gene lookup returns CDR1 SNHLY and CDR2 FYNNEI. Trimming took off 8 bases at V and 2 bases at J, with 10 bases between the two ends. This CDR3 has 13 residues. The CDR3 spells CASETGAGNTIYF. CDR3 bases: TGTGCCAGCGAGACGGGAGCTGGAAACACCATATATTTT.

J is TRBJ1-1 and V is TRBV2; no definite D call. Germline assignment: CDR1 SNHLY and CDR2 FYNNEI. Trimming pared 3 bases from V and 0 bases from J, leaving 8 bases between. CDR3 length: 14 amino acids. CDR3 protein: CASSENSLNTEAFF. The CDR3 DNA reads as TGTGCCAGCAGTGAGAACAGCTTGAACACTGAAGCTTTCTTT.

CDR3 sequence (DNA): TGCAGCGGACAATTCAGGGATAACACCGGGGAGCTGTTTTTT. Amino acids: CSGQFRDNTGELFF. The genes are TRBV29-1 and TRBJ2-2, with a tentative D call TRBD1 (5 bases). The germline V gene has CDR1 SQVTM and CDR2 ANQGSEA. CDR3 length: 14 residues. Trimming removed 7 bases at V and 2 bases at J, with 14 bases between.

The genes are TRBV6-6 and TRBJ2-3, with a tentative D call TRBD2 (5 bases). Trimming left V 7 bases short and J 0 bases short, with 8 bases between. The CDR3 is 13 residues long. Per germline, CDR1 MNHNY and CDR2 SVGAGI (reference sequence). The CDR3 bases are TGTGCCAGCACGGGGAGAAGCACAGATACGCAGTATTTT. Amino acid sequence: CASTGRSTDTQYF.

The chain carries TRBV7-9 and TRBJ1-2; D is perhaps TRBD1 (5 bases). CDR3 size: 15 residues. V gave up 0 bases and J gave up 5 bases, with 13 bases separating them. Germline CDR1 reads SEHNR; CDR2 reads FQNEAQ (reference sequence). The CDR3 here is CASSLASAGKYGYTF. As DNA, the CDR3 is TGTGCCAGCAGCTTAGCGTCTGCAGGGAAATATGGCTACACCTTC.

V usage is TRBV6-5 and J usage is TRBJ1-3; no clear D gene. Deletions cut 0 bases from V and 0 bases from J, with 9 bases between. This CDR3 is 16 amino acids long. Germline CDR1 is MNHEY and CDR2 is SVGAGI. The CDR3 DNA reads TGTGCCAGCAGTTACTCGATGCGGGGCTCTGGAAACACCATATATTTT. It translates to CASSYSMRGSGNTIYF.

This chain links TRBV28 with TRBJ2-7, with D tentatively TRBD2 (7 bases). Germline V gene data show CDR1 as MDHEN and CDR2 as SYDVKM. This CDR3 region has 13 residues. V was trimmed by 3 bases and J by 5 bases, leaving 11 bases between them. CDR3 sequence reads: CASSLRGGDEQYF. DNA for the CDR3: TGTGCCAGCAGTTTGAGGGGGGGAGACGAGCAGTACTTC.

V usage is TRBV28 and J usage is TRBJ2-1, with TRBD2 matching over 8 bases. The CDR3 has 14 residues. Germline CDR1 is MDHEN and CDR2 is SYDVKM. V gave up 5 bases and J gave up 7 bases; unmatched junction bases: 7. CDR3 region: CASSPWTSPNEQFF. The CDR3 nucleotides are TGTGCCAGCAGTCCCTGGACTAGCCCGAATGAGCAGTTCTTC.

CDR3 sequence (DNA): TGTGCCAGCAGCTTAGGGCGGGAGCGAGATACGCAGTATTTT. Translated: CASSLGRERDTQYF. The rearrangement joins TRBV13 to TRBJ2-3; TRBD2 matches 7 bases. This CDR3 has 14 residues. J lost 5 bases, V lost 0 bases, and 2 bases had no gene match. Germline values: CDR1 PRHDT, CDR2 FYEKMQ (reference sequence).

The V call is TRBV5-6, the J call TRBJ2-7; 10 bases are shared with TRBD2. CDR1 is SGHDT, CDR2 YYEEEE, per germline. Germline trimming cut 6 bases from V and 5 bases from J; bases unmatched to any gene: 5. This CDR3 comprises 13 residues. This CDR3 reads CASKREGMNEQYF. CDR3 DNA: TGTGCCAGCAAGCGGGAGGGGATGAACGAGCAGTACTTC.